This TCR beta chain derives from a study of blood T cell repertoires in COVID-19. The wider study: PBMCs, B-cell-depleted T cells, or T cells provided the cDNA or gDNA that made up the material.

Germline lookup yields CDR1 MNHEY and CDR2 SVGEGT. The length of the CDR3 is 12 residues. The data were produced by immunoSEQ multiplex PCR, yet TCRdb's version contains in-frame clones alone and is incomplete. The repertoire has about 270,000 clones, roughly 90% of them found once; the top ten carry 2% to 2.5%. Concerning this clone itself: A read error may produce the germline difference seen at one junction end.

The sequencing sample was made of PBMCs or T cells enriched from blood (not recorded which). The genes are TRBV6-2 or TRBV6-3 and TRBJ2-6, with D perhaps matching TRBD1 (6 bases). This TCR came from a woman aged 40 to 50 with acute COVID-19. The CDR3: CASSSPTGIPLF. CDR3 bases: TGTGCCAGCAGTTCTCCAACAGGGATCCCTCTTTTC.